Each of the 5 T cell receptor beta chains below was sequenced from the same sample in a study of T-cell memory formation after mild COVID-19. TCRdb ran MiXCR on the 5' RACE reads and lists one entry per CDR3 protein. The sample records around 250,000 distinct CDR3 sequences, 15% being singletons. Sequencing was done on a sample of PBMCs or a T cell subset sorted from them (not recorded which). The source is an adult woman who had mild COVID-19 (a few samples of this study predate the infection). Cell type and time point are not known.

This chain connects TRBV20-1 to TRBJ1-5, with no clear D. Trimming took 5 bases from V and 11 from J, leaving 16 bases between them. The CDR3 is made up of 12 amino acids. CDR1 DFQATT and CDR2 SNEGSKA come from the germline V gene (reference sequence). In nucleotides, the CDR3 is TGCAGTGCTTCGGACGAAAATGGGGCCCAGCATTTT. Its translation is CSASDENGAQHF.

V gene TRBV9 combines with J gene TRBJ2-5, with 10 bases that match TRBD1. The CDR3 sequence is 15 residues long. V shed 3 bases and J 5 bases; nucleotides not matched to a gene: 7. The germline CDR1 and CDR2 sequences are SGDLS and YYNGEE. The CDR3 is CASSATGGAVETQYF. The CDR3, as DNA: TGTGCCAGCAGCGCGACAGGGGGCGCGGTGGAGACCCAGTACTTC.

V and J are TRBV4-2 and TRBJ2-7, with 10 positions matching TRBD1. This CDR3 is built from 16 residues. Germline loops: CDR1 LGHNA, CDR2 YNFKEQ. Trimming took 2 bases from V and 3 from J; bases not matched to a gene: 7. In DNA form, the CDR3 reads TGTGCCAGCAGCCAACTACCGGGACAGGGGAACTACGAGCAGTACTTC. As protein: CASSQLPGQGNYEQYF.

The chain employs TRBV14 and TRBJ1-2; 9 nucleotides align to TRBD1. Trimming took 4 bases from V and 4 from J; bases not matched to a gene: 4. CDR1 and CDR2 from the germline V gene are SGHDN and FVKESK. The CDR3 spans 14 residues. The CDR3 here is CASSRTGDFYGYTF. DNA of the CDR3: TGTGCCAGCAGCCGGACAGGGGACTTCTATGGCTACACCTTC. The entire variable domain, with the rest obtained from reference TRBV14 and TRBJ1-2, is as follows: EAGVTQFPSHSVIEKGQTVTLRCDPISGHDNLYWYRRVMGKEIKFLLHFVKESKQDESGMPNNRFLAERTGGTYSTLKVQPAELEDSGVYFCASSRTGDFYGYTFGSGTRLTVV.

A few counts support this clonotype. The chain joins TRBV30 to TRBJ1-6; D is unresolved. The CDR3 extends over 13 amino acids. The germline gives CDR1 GTSNPN, CDR2 SVGIG (reference sequence). CDR3 loop: CAAGNSYNSPLHF. The CDR3 DNA is TGTGCGGCGGGGAATTCCTATAATTCACCCCTCCACTTT.